These T cell receptor beta chains were read from a single sample in a study of cytomegalovirus exposure and HLA in healthy donors. Assay: immunoSEQ multiplex PCR; the TCRdb copy retains only in-frame clones and omits some. The sample holds 150,000 or so clones, 70% to 75% seen once. The sequenced sample consisted of PBMCs. These TCRs come from a man aged 18 to 30 in good health and CMV-seropositive. Both conserved end residues are part of each CDR3. Each record gives: D gene, J gene, V gene, clone size, CDR3 protein, CDR3 DNA. D genes are given only for firm matches. The listing skips clone size in some rows; elsewhere it reads once, few, many or a size class.

d_gene: NA; j_gene: TRBJ1-1; v_gene: TRBV7-2; abundance: few; CDR3aa: CASSLTGQGREAFF; CDR3nt: TGTGCCAGCAGCTTAACAGGTCAGGGGCGTGAGGCTTTCTTT
d_gene: TRBD1; j_gene: TRBJ1-6; v_gene: TRBV5-4; abundance: NA; CDR3aa: CASSSAGTGIPPLHF; CDR3nt: TGTGCCAGCAGCTCAGCCGGGACAGGAATCCCACCCCTCCACTTT
d_gene: NA; j_gene: TRBJ1-3; v_gene: TRBV11-2; abundance: NA; CDR3aa: CASSLDPGAGNTIYF; CDR3nt: TGTGCCAGCAGCTTAGATCCAGGTGCTGGAAACACCATATATTTT
d_gene: NA; j_gene: TRBJ1-6; v_gene: TRBV2; abundance: NA; CDR3aa: CASSEIAGPLHF; CDR3nt: TGTGCCAGCAGTGAAATTGCGGGGCCCCTCCACTTT
d_gene: NA; j_gene: TRBJ2-2; v_gene: TRBV2; abundance: few; CDR3aa: CASSWGHTGELFF; CDR3nt: TGTGCCAGTTCATGGGGGCACACCGGGGAGCTGTTTTTT
d_gene: NA; j_gene: TRBJ2-1; v_gene: TRBV9; abundance: NA; CDR3aa: CASSVDNRDGYNEQFF; CDR3nt: TGTGCCAGCAGCGTAGATAACAGGGACGGATACAATGAGCAGTTCTTC
d_gene: TRBD2; j_gene: TRBJ2-3; v_gene: TRBV13; abundance: NA; CDR3aa: CASSLTSGARTDTQYF; CDR3nt: TGTGCCAGCAGCTTAACTAGCGGGGCACGCACAGATACGCAGTATTTT
d_gene: NA; j_gene: TRBJ2-3; v_gene: TRBV2; abundance: few; CDR3aa: CASRRDTGESVTQYF; CDR3nt: TGTGCCAGCAGGCGGGACACAGGGGAAAGTGTTACGCAGTATTTT
d_gene: TRBD2; j_gene: TRBJ2-1; v_gene: TRBV25-1; abundance: few; CDR3aa: CASSDGLAGDNEQFF; CDR3nt: TGTGCCAGCAGTGATGGCCTAGCGGGAGACAATGAGCAGTTCTTC
d_gene: TRBD1; j_gene: TRBJ1-1; v_gene: TRBV18; abundance: few; CDR3aa: CASSPRDIRGRVGTEAFF; CDR3nt: TGTGCCAGCTCACCAAGGGATATCAGGGGGCGCGTTGGCACTGAAGCTTTCTTT
d_gene: NA; j_gene: TRBJ1-1; v_gene: TRBV5-1; abundance: NA; CDR3aa: CASSLTGLNTEAFF; CDR3nt: TGCGCCAGCAGCTTGACAGGATTGAACACTGAAGCTTTCTTT
d_gene: TRBD2; j_gene: TRBJ2-3; v_gene: TRBV19; abundance: NA; CDR3aa: CASRSGRALDTQYF; CDR3nt: TGTGCCAGTAGGAGCGGGAGGGCCCTGGATACGCAGTATTTT
d_gene: NA; j_gene: TRBJ2-2; v_gene: TRBV27; abundance: NA; CDR3aa: CASIPDPSGTGELFF; CDR3nt: TGTGCCAGCATCCCGGACCCAAGCGGGACCGGGGAGCTGTTTTTT
d_gene: NA; j_gene: TRBJ2-1; v_gene: TRBV10-3; abundance: NA; CDR3aa: CAISESLSLERYNEQFF; CDR3nt: TGTGCCATCAGTGAGTCGCTTTCACTTGAGAGGTACAATGAGCAGTTCTTC
d_gene: NA; j_gene: TRBJ1-1; v_gene: TRBV19; abundance: few; CDR3aa: CASSMRAGGKAFF; CDR3nt: TGTGCCAGTAGTATGAGGGCAGGCGGCAAAGCTTTCTTT
d_gene: NA; j_gene: TRBJ2-1; v_gene: TRBV4-1; abundance: NA; CDR3aa: CASSQILVHDEQFF; CDR3nt: TGCGCCAGCAGCCAGATACTAGTTCACGATGAGCAGTTCTTC
d_gene: NA; j_gene: TRBJ1-1; v_gene: TRBV7-2; abundance: once; CDR3aa: CASSQWGGNTEAFF; CDR3nt: TGTGCCAGCAGTCAGTGGGGAGGGAACACTGAAGCTTTCTTT
d_gene: NA; j_gene: TRBJ1-2; v_gene: TRBV7-3; abundance: NA; CDR3aa: CASSPLQGLADYTF; CDR3nt: TGTGCCAGCAGCCCACTCCAGGGGCTGGCTGACTACACCTTC